The present T cell receptor (beta chain) was sequenced within a study of blood T cells in healthy people across ages. The CDR3 runs 16 residues. Germline loops: CDR1 DFQATT, CDR2 SNEGSKA (reference sequence). J was trimmed by 4 bases and V by 6 bases; bases with no gene match: 13. A sample-barcoded 5' primer and a J-beta primer mix were used in a second PCR of about 6 to 11 cycles. Every molecule of cDNA carried a tag from a template-switch adaptor with 12 random nucleotides. One entry per CDR3 protein, called by TCRdb with MiXCR from the 5' RACE reads. Of 1.5 million to 2 million distinct CDR3 sequences in the sample, approximately 50% were seen once. Isolated PBMCs totaled at least 7 million in each sample.

The sequence was obtained from a woman aged 40 to 50 in good health. This chain connects TRBV20-1 to TRBJ1-4; 8 nucleotides align to TRBD1. Material: blood. CDR3 protein: CSATGQGAGSNEKLFF. The CDR3 coding sequence is TGCAGTGCAACAGGACAGGGTGCAGGGAGTAATGAAAAACTGTTTTTT.